Each of the 18 T cell receptor beta chains below was sequenced from the same sample in a study of cytomegalovirus exposure and HLA in healthy donors. The PCR was carried out with 60 Vbeta primers and 13 Jbeta primers. Using immunoSEQ multiplex PCR, the repertoire was profiled, and TCRdb retains in-frame clones only, with some absent. The table includes about 57,000 clones, approximately 79% detected once. The material sequenced was PBMCs. The receptors here all came from a woman aged 25 to 45 in good health and CMV-seronegative.

The chain recombines TRBV7-9 with TRBJ1-2, with D maybe TRBD1 (5 bases). CDR1 is SEHNR, CDR2 FQNEAQ, per germline (reference sequence). The CDR3 has 15 residues. The germline V and J ends were trimmed by 3 bases and 2 bases, with 13 bases remaining between them. The CDR3 sequence is CASSFARGPNYGYTF. DNA of the CDR3: TGTGCCAGCAGCTTCGCTAGGGGCCCCAACTATGGCTACACCTTC.

V is TRBV4-3 and J is TRBJ2-1, with 11 bases matching TRBD2. V lost 1 base and J lost 7; bases outside the gene matches: 3. This CDR3 contains 15 residues. The germline CDR1 and CDR2 sequences are LGHNA and YSLEER. CDR3 sequence (DNA): TGCGCCAGCAGCCAAGTTACTAGCGGGAGAAATGAGCAGTTCTTC. Its protein product is CASSQVTSGRNEQFF.

The rearrangement joins TRBV11-2 to TRBJ1-1; 11 nucleotides line up with TRBD1. The CDR3 totals 15 residues. After removal of 5 bases from V and 5 bases from J, the junction contained 7 bases not matched to a gene. CDR1 is SGHAT, CDR2 FQNNGV, per germline. The CDR3 sequence: CASSLGQGAWTEAFF. The CDR3 coding sequence is TGTGCCAGCAGCCTTGGACAGGGGGCTTGGACTGAAGCTTTCTTT. Complete variable domain (other parts from reference TRBV11-2 and TRBJ1-1): EAGVAQSPRYKIIEKRQSVAFWCNPISGHATLYWYQQILGQGPKLLIQFQNNGVVDDSQLPKDRFSAERLKGVDSTLKIQPAKLEDSAVYLCASSLGQGAWTEAFFGQGTRLTVV.

Only one count was recorded for this clone. The chain is built from TRBV15 and TRBJ1-1; TRBD1 matches at 7 bases. With 1 base clipped from V and 5 bases from J, the junction kept 4 bases outside the gene matches. Germline CDR1 and CDR2: LNHNV and YYDKDF (reference sequence). The CDR3 loop spans 14 amino acids. CDR3 sequence (DNA): TGTGCCACCAGCAGAGGTACAGGGGAGACTGAAGCTTTCTTT. This encodes CATSRGTGETEAFF.

The rearrangement joins TRBV19 to TRBJ1-2, with 7 nucleotides matching TRBD1. CDR3 length equals 16 residues. Germline CDR1 reads LNHDA; CDR2 reads SQIVND (reference sequence). Trimming at V came to 2 bases and at J to 4 bases, leaving 10 bases not matched to a gene. CDR3 bases: TGTGCCAGTAGTATACTCGGACAGACAGGGAGCTATGGCTACACCTTC. Translation: CASSILGQTGSYGYTF.

The rearrangement links TRBV7-9 to TRBJ2-1, with D tentatively TRBD2 (5 bases). V was pared by 5 bases and J by 8 bases, with 10 bases between. The CDR3 consists of 12 residues. The germline CDR1 and CDR2 sequences are SEHNR and FQNEAQ (reference sequence). The CDR3 nucleotides are TGTGCCAGCAGCCGGGAAGGTTATGAGCAGTTCTTC. This translates into CASSREGYEQFF.

This chain connects TRBV5-4 to TRBJ1-1, with 7 bases identical to TRBD1. Germline CDR1 reads SGHNT; CDR2 reads YYREEE (reference sequence). This CDR3 spans 15 amino acids. The V gene end was trimmed by 2 bases and the J gene end by 0 bases; junction bases not matched to a gene: 4. The CDR3 DNA sequence: TGTGCCAGCAGCTTTACGGGACAGCTGAACACTGAAGCTTTCTTT. This gives the protein CASSFTGQLNTEAFF.

This chain joins TRBV6-4 and TRBJ2-1; 12 bases agree with TRBD2. The CDR3 totals 15 residues. Trimming removed 4 bases from V and 9 bases from J; junction bases left unmatched: 7. In germline, CDR1 is MRHNA, CDR2 SNTAGT. The CDR3 spells CASSALAGGPSEQFF. Written as DNA, the CDR3 is TGTGCCAGCAGTGCTCTAGCGGGGGGGCCTAGTGAGCAGTTCTTC.

This rearrangement joins TRBV7-9 to TRBJ1-2, with D possibly being TRBD1 (6 bases). The germline gives CDR1 SEHNR, CDR2 FQNEAQ (reference sequence). This CDR3 has 13 residues. Trimming left V 1 base short and J 6 bases short, with 9 bases between. As DNA, the CDR3 is TGTGCCAGCAGCTTAGAAGGGGGGGATGGCTACACCTTC. Residues: CASSLEGGDGYTF.

The chain links TRBV7-9 to TRBJ1-4, with D possibly matching TRBD1 (5 bases). The CDR3 has 14 amino acids. V lost 5 bases, J lost 4 bases, and 11 bases lay in between. Germline V CDR1 and CDR2: SEHNR, FQNEAQ (reference sequence). The chain's CDR3 is CASSQTALNEKLFF. The CDR3 DNA reads TGTGCCAGCAGCCAGACAGCCCTTAATGAAAAACTGTTTTTT. Full variable domain (outside the CDR3, taken from reference TRBV7-9 and TRBJ1-4): DTGVSQNPRHKITKRGQNVTFRCDPISEHNRLYWYRQTLGQGPEFLTYFQNEAQLEKSRLLSDRFSAERPKGSFSTLEIQRTEQGDSAMYLCASSQTALNEKLFFGSGTQLSVL.

The chain uses TRBV6-1 and TRBJ1-1; D is undetermined. Germline V lookup: CDR1 MNHNS, CDR2 SASEGT. The CDR3 is made up of 15 amino acids. Trimming cost V 4 bases and J 1 base, with 13 bases left between them. Here the CDR3 reads CASSGRRAGNTEAFF. The CDR3 nucleotides are TGTGCCAGCAGTGGCCGGCGGGCGGGGAACACTGAAGCTTTCTTT.

DNA for the CDR3: TGTGCCAGCAGCACCGGGACTAGGAATCTCCAGTACGTC. This sequence encodes CASSTGTRNLQYV. The genes are TRBV27 and TRBJ2-7, with TRBD2 identical over 8 bases. The CDR3 consists of 13 residues. The V gene's germline CDR1 is MNHEY and CDR2 SMNVEV (reference sequence). With V trimmed by 6 bases and J by 10 bases, 11 bases remained unmatched.

This clone was seen only a few times. The chain recombines TRBV11-2 with TRBJ1-5; D is unclear. CDR3 length equals 13 residues. Trimming removed 5 bases from V and 6 bases from J, with 11 bases in between. Germline V gene lookup returns CDR1 SGHAT and CDR2 FQNNGV. DNA for the CDR3: TGTGCCAGCAGCCCCTCCCGGGGTCAGCCCCAGCATTTT. It is translated as CASSPSRGQPQHF.

This chain links TRBV28 with TRBJ1-5; TRBD1 is a possible D gene (6 bases). The ends were cut back, 3 bases at V and 2 bases at J, with 14 bases in the middle. Germline-derived CDR1 and CDR2 are MDHEN and SYDVKM. The CDR3 contains 16 residues. CDR3 residues: CASSLGGRLGNQPQHF. The CDR3 coding sequence is TGTGCCAGCAGTTTGGGGGGGCGCTTGGGCAATCAGCCCCAGCATTTT. The entire variable domain, with the rest obtained from reference TRBV28 and TRBJ1-5, is as follows: DVKVTQSSRYLVKRTGEKVFLECVQDMDHENMFWYRQDPGLGLRLIYFSYDVKMKEKGDIPEGYSVSREKKERFSLILESASTNQTSMYLCASSLGGRLGNQPQHFGDGTRLSIL.

The chain carries TRBV7-2 and TRBJ1-5; perhaps TRBD1 as D (5 bases). Trimming removed 5 bases at V and 3 bases at J, with 8 bases between. CDR1 and CDR2 from the germline V gene are SGHTA and FQGNSA. The CDR3 totals 13 residues. CDR3 DNA sequence: TGTGCCAGCAGCCAACAGGACAATCAGCCCCAGCATTTT. This encodes CASSQQDNQPQHF.

The chain couples TRBV2 to TRBJ1-4; no clear D gene. Trimming cost V 2 bases and J 4 bases, with 14 bases left between them. The CDR3 has 16 residues. Germline CDR1 is SNHLY and CDR2 is FYNNEI. In DNA form, the CDR3 reads TGTGCCAGCAGTGAATCCCGAACCAGGTTTAATGAAAAACTGTTTTTT. It translates to CASSESRTRFNEKLFF. The complete variable domain, with remaining parts taken from reference TRBV2 and TRBJ1-4, reads EPEVTQTPSHQVTQMGQEVILRCVPISNHLYFYWYRQILGQKVEFLVSFYNNEISEKSEIFDDQFSVERPDGSNFTLKIRSTKLEDSAMYFCASSESRTRFNEKLFFGSGTQLSVL.

This chain joins TRBV18 and TRBJ1-2, with TRBD1 as a possible D gene (6 bases). Germline V CDR1 and CDR2: KGHSH, LQKENI. With 4 bases removed from V and 5 bases from J, the gap between germline ends came to 17 bases. The CDR3 sequence is 15 residues long. The CDR3 bases are TGTGCCAGCTCACTGGAGCAGGGGATAGGGTATGGCTACACCTTC. This codes for CASSLEQGIGYGYTF. Full variable domain (remainder filled in from reference TRBV18 and TRBJ1-2): NAGVMQNPRHLVRRRGQEARLRCSPMKGHSHVYWYRQLPEEGLKFMVYLQKENIIDESGMPKERFSAEFPKEGPSILRIQQVVRGDSAAYFCASSLEQGIGYGYTFGSGTRLTVV.

In the case of this clone: Germline and junction disagree at one end, which may indicate a read error. The chain joins TRBV7-2 to TRBJ1-2; weak D call: TRBD1 (5 bases). Germline V CDR1 and CDR2: SGHTA, FQGNSA. The CDR3 length is 13 residues. CDR3 region: CASSLDTNYVYTF. The CDR3 nucleotides are TGTGCCAGCAGCCTGGACACCAACTATGTCTACACCTTC.